These 27 T cell receptor beta chains came from one sample sequenced in a study of blood T cell repertoires in COVID-19. Profiled with immunoSEQ multiplex PCR; TCRdb holds only in-frame clones, not every one. The profile shows some 99,000 clones, around four fifths of them singletons. Material: peripheral blood. The receptors were gathered from a woman aged 55-69 years with acute or convalescent COVID-19.

The chain is built from TRBV7-2 and TRBJ2-3; D perhaps matches TRBD2 (6 bases). CDR1 and CDR2 from the germline V gene are SGHTA and FQGNSA. The CDR3 loop spans 12 amino acids. V gave up 8 bases and J gave up 8 bases, with 14 bases separating them. As DNA, the CDR3 is TGTGCCAGCGGTGGAGGGCCGGGTACGCAGTATTTT. It yields the protein CASGGGPGTQYF.

In the case of this clone: In the same sample, other DNA sequences code for this CDR3. The chain recombines TRBV28 with TRBJ1-1; tentative D call: TRBD1 (6 bases). V was cut by 5 bases and J by 1 base, with 11 bases left in between. The CDR3 consists of 14 residues. Germline-derived CDR1 and CDR2 are MDHEN and SYDVKM. The CDR3 DNA reads as TGTGCCAGCAGTCTCCAGGGGTCGAACACTGAAGCTTTCTTT. This gives the protein CASSLQGSNTEAFF.

The chain combines TRBV5-4 with TRBJ1-1; a weak D match, TRBD1 (6 bases). The V end was cut by 0 bases, the J end by 7 bases, with 19 bases between. The CDR3 length is 16 residues. Germline V gives CDR1 SGHNT, CDR2 YYREEE (reference sequence). The CDR3 nucleotides read TGTGCCAGCAGCTTGGCCTTAGGGGGACCATCAGGTGAAGCTTTCTTT. Protein: CASSLALGGPSGEAFF.

This clone has only one observation. The chain has TRBV6-6 and TRBJ1-3; tentatively, D is TRBD1 (5 bases). CDR1 and CDR2 from the germline V gene are MNHNY and SVGAGI (reference sequence). The CDR3 totals 14 residues. V was shortened by 5 bases and J by 3 bases, with 11 bases between the two germline ends. CDR3 DNA: TGTGCCAGCAGTCCTCAGGGCTTTGGAAACACCATATATTTT. Its translation: CASSPQGFGNTIYF.

The chain joins TRBV5-5 to TRBJ1-5; a possible D gene is TRBD1 (6 bases). The CDR3 totals 14 residues. Between the trimmed V and J ends, which lost 4 bases and 3 bases, there was a span of 11 bases. The germline CDR1 and CDR2 sequences are SGHKS and YYEKEE (reference sequence). The CDR3 region is CASSGRDNNQPQHF. The DNA of the CDR3 is TGTGCCAGCAGCGGCCGGGACAACAATCAGCCCCAGCATTTT.

This clone has just one count. The chain joins TRBV7-3 to TRBJ2-7, with 7 bases aligning to TRBD1. Germline assignment: CDR1 SGHTA and CDR2 FQGTGA. Unmatched junction bases numbered 9, after V lost 5 bases and J lost 2 bases. CDR3 length: 15 residues. The CDR3 reads CASSQAPGQTYEQYF. CDR3 sequence (DNA): TGTGCCAGCAGCCAAGCACCGGGACAGACCTACGAGCAGTACTTC.

The chain carries TRBV6-1 and TRBJ2-3; 9 bases fit TRBD2. Per germline, CDR1 MNHNS and CDR2 SASEGT. Trimming removed 3 bases from V and 3 bases from J; junction bases left unmatched: 7. The CDR3 is 16 amino acids. CDR3 in DNA: TGTGCCAGCAGTGACAATCTAGCGGGGACAACAGATACGCAGTATTTT. Protein: CASSDNLAGTTDTQYF.

V gene TRBV28 combines with J gene TRBJ1-1; possibly TRBD1 for D (6 bases). Germline assignment: CDR1 MDHEN and CDR2 SYDVKM. The CDR3 contains 18 residues. With 5 bases removed from V and 1 base from J, the gap between germline ends came to 23 bases. DNA for the CDR3: TGTGCCAGCAGTCTAGTCGAATCAAGAGGGGGAAGGAACACTGAAGCTTTCTTT. Its translation: CASSLVESRGGRNTEAFF.

The V and J genes are TRBV30 and TRBJ1-1, with 9 bases lining up with TRBD1. Germline V lookup: CDR1 GTSNPN, CDR2 SVGIG (reference sequence). Trimming at V came to 7 bases and at J to 6 bases, leaving 6 bases not matched to a gene. The CDR3 runs to 12 residues. CDR3 sequence: CASAGTGSEAFF. As DNA, the CDR3 is TGTGCCTCCGCAGGGACAGGGTCTGAAGCTTTCTTT. Full variable domain (missing parts from reference TRBV30 and TRBJ1-1): SQTIHQWPATLVQPVGSPLSLECTVEGTSNPNLYWYRQAAGRGLQLLFYSVGIGQISSEVPQNLSASRPQDRQFILSSKKLLLSDSGFYLCASAGTGSEAFFGQGTRLTVV.

This chain connects TRBV18 to TRBJ2-1, with a possible D match to TRBD1 (5 bases). V was pared by 7 bases and J by 5 bases, with 9 bases between. The CDR3 has 12 residues. The germline V gene has CDR1 KGHSH and CDR2 LQKENI. The CDR3 reads CASLDTNNEQFF. The CDR3 region has the DNA TGTGCCAGCTTGGACACTAACAATGAGCAGTTCTTC.

This chain connects TRBV28 to TRBJ1-5, with 12 bases matching TRBD1. V was clipped by 6 bases and J by 6 bases; unmatched bases: 3. In germline, CDR1 is MDHEN, CDR2 SYDVKM. The CDR3 is 14 residues long. Here the CDR3 reads CASRGQGAGQPQHF. Written as DNA, the CDR3 is TGTGCCAGCAGGGGACAGGGGGCAGGTCAGCCCCAGCATTTT.

The chain couples TRBV10-1 to TRBJ2-3, with TRBD2 identical over 8 bases. Trimming at V came to 4 bases and at J to 2 bases, leaving 2 bases not matched to a gene. The length of the CDR3 is 14 residues. The germline V gene has CDR1 WNHNN and CDR2 SYGVQD (reference sequence). The CDR3 sequence is CASSVGGDTDTQYF. The DNA for the CDR3 is TGCGCCAGCAGTGTCGGGGGGGACACAGATACGCAGTATTTT.

The chain joins TRBV19 to TRBJ2-5; D gene ambiguous. The CDR3 spans 17 residues. Germline loops: CDR1 LNHDA, CDR2 SQIVND (reference sequence). V was cut by 5 bases and J by 5 bases, with 24 bases left in between. For the CDR3, the DNA is TGTGCCAGTAGTTTTAACACGGATCACAAGAGGTTTGAGACCCAGTACTTC. Its protein is CASSFNTDHKRFETQYF.

The rearrangement uses TRBV24-1 and TRBJ1-5; 8 nucleotides agree with TRBD1. Unmatched junction bases numbered 2, after V lost 5 bases and J lost 6 bases. The CDR3 totals 13 residues. Germline CDR1 KGHDR, CDR2 SFDVKD. CDR3 coding DNA: TGTGCCACCAGTGGCACAGGGGGTCAGCCCCAGCATTTT. Translation gives CATSGTGGQPQHF.

This chain joins TRBV3-1 (or the pseudogene TRBV3-2) and TRBJ1-5, with D possibly TRBD1 on 6 matching bases. The CDR3 contains 15 residues. Trimming shortened V by 6 bases and J by 2 bases, and 14 bases separated the two germline ends. Germline V lookup: CDR1 LGHDT, CDR2 YNNKEL (reference sequence). CDR3 protein: CASSKGGLGNQPQHF. In nucleotides, the CDR3 is TGTGCCAGCAGTAAGGGGGGGTTGGGCAATCAGCCCCAGCATTTT.

The chain uses TRBV4-3 and TRBJ1-4; 8 bases are shared with TRBD1. The CDR3 spans 17 residues. CDR1 is LGHNA, CDR2 YSLEER, per germline. Trimming removed 4 bases from V and 0 bases from J; junction bases left unmatched: 7. The CDR3 DNA is TGCGCCAGCAGCCGCGAGTTACAGGGGGCAACTAATGAAAAACTGTTTTTT. Protein product: CASSRELQGATNEKLFF.

This clone came up a few times. The chain has TRBV5-1 and TRBJ1-2; TRBD1 might be the D (5 bases). Trimming removed 0 bases at V and 3 bases at J, with 12 bases between. CDR1 is SGHRS, CDR2 YFSETQ, per germline. There are 15 residues in the CDR3. CDR3 sequence (DNA): TGCGCCAGCAGCTTGGTGGCTGGAGGGGACTATGGCTACACCTTC. Its translation is CASSLVAGGDYGYTF.

The chain is built from TRBV7-2 and TRBJ2-4; TRBD2 aligns across 11 bases. The J segment lost 9 bases and the V segment lost 5 bases, leaving 9 bases of the junction unmatched. This CDR3 spans 15 amino acids. The germline CDR1 and CDR2 sequences are SGHTA and FQGNSA. DNA of the CDR3: TGTGCCAGCAGCGAAACTAGCGGGGGCCGCGGCATTCAGTACTTC. This encodes CASSETSGGRGIQYF.

The rearrangement joins TRBV2 to TRBJ2-5; TRBD1 matches at 7 bases. The CDR3 runs to 14 residues. The germline V gene has CDR1 SNHLY and CDR2 FYNNEI. V lost 5 bases and J lost 5; bases outside the gene matches: 8. CDR3 protein: CASSNLQGEETQYF. DNA for the CDR3: TGTGCCAGCAGTAACTTGCAGGGGGAGGAGACCCAGTACTTC.

This clone was seen just once. This rearrangement joins TRBV18 to TRBJ2-5; 7 positions agree with TRBD2. The germline CDR1 and CDR2 sequences are KGHSH and LQKENI. The CDR3 is 12 residues long. J lost 5 bases, V lost 8 bases, and 5 bases had no gene match. The chain's CDR3 is CASGAGAETQYF. CDR3 nucleotide sequence: TGTGCCAGCGGGGCGGGAGCGGAGACCCAGTACTTC.

The chain employs TRBV19 and TRBJ2-2; 8 positions match TRBD1. CDR1 is LNHDA, CDR2 SQIVND, per germline (reference sequence). CDR3 length: 15 residues. Trimming cost V 7 bases and J 5 bases; bases outside gene matches: 9. CDR3 nucleotide sequence: TGTGCCAGTACGCGGCTGACAGGGGCGACCGGGGAGCTGTTTTTT. Amino acids: CASTRLTGATGELFF.

The chain joins TRBV28 to TRBJ1-3; D not certain. The CDR3 consists of 13 residues. Deletions cut 5 bases from V and 8 bases from J, with 13 bases between. Germline V gene sequence: CDR1 MDHEN, CDR2 SYDVKM. The CDR3 loop is CASSPPKTDTIYF. CDR3 nucleotide sequence: TGTGCCAGCAGTCCTCCAAAAACGGACACCATATATTTT.

This chain links TRBV6-5 with TRBJ2-7, with D maybe TRBD1 (5 bases). Germline-derived CDR1 and CDR2 are MNHEY and SVGAGI. V lost 11 bases and J 2 bases, leaving 13 bases between the germline ends. The CDR3 is 12 residues long. CDR3 protein: CASQGGPYEQYF. CDR3 nucleotide sequence: TGTGCCTCCCAGGGCGGTCCCTACGAGCAGTACTTC.

The chain links TRBV27 to TRBJ1-5; no reliable D call. CDR1 and CDR2 (germline): MNHEY, SMNVEV (reference sequence). The CDR3 loop spans 13 amino acids. The V end lost 2 bases, the J end lost 4 bases, and 6 bases lay between the germline ends. DNA for the CDR3: TGTGCCAGCAGTTTACTCCAGAATCAGCCCCAGCATTTT. Amino acid sequence: CASSLLQNQPQHF.

J is TRBJ2-3 and V is TRBV29-1; 7 nucleotides agree with TRBD1. The J segment lost 1 base and the V segment lost 4 bases, leaving 5 bases of the junction unmatched. There are 14 residues in the CDR3. From germline, CDR1 is SQVTM and CDR2 ANQGSEA. CDR3 in DNA: TGCAGCGTTGGAACAGGGGTGGGCACAGATACGCAGTATTTT. Its translation: CSVGTGVGTDTQYF.

CDR3 loop: CASSLKRAPTRANVLTF. In DNA form, the CDR3 reads TGCGCCAGCAGCCTGAAGAGGGCACCTACGAGGGCCAACGTCCTGACTTTC. V gene TRBV5-1 combines with J gene TRBJ2-6, with D tentatively TRBD2 (5 bases). This CDR3 region has 17 residues. V was trimmed by 4 bases and J by 5 bases, leaving 19 bases between them. The germline CDR1 and CDR2 sequences are SGHRS and YFSETQ.

The chain employs TRBV28 and TRBJ2-1; D possibly corresponds to TRBD1 (6 bases). Germline CDR1 reads MDHEN; CDR2 reads SYDVKM. V dropped 7 bases and J dropped 8 bases, with 18 bases sitting between them. CDR3 length equals 14 residues. The CDR3 DNA sequence: TGTGCCAGCAAGTTACAGGGTGGGGGCGATGAGCAGTTCTTC. Its protein is CASKLQGGGDEQFF.